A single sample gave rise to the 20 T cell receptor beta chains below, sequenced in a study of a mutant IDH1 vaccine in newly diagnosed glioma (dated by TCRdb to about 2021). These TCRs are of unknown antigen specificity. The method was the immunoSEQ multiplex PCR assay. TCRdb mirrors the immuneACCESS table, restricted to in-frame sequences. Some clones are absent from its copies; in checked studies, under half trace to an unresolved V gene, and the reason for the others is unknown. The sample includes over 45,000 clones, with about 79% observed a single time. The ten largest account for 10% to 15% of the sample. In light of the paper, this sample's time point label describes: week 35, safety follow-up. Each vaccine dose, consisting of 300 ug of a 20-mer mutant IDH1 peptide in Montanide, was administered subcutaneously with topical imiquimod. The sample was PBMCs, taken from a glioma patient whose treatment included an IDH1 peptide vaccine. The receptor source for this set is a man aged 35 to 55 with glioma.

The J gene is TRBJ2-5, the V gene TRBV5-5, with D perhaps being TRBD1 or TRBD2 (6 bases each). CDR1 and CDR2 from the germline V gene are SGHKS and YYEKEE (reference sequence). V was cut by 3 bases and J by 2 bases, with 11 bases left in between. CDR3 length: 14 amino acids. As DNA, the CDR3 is TGTGCCAGCAGCTGGGGGGCAATACAAGAGACCCAGTACTTC. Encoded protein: CASSWGAIQETQYF.

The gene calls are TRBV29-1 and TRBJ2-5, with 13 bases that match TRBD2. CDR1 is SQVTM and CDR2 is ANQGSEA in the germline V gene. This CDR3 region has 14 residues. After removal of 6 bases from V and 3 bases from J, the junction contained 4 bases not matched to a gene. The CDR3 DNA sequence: TGCAGCGTCCGGACTAGCGGGAGTAAAGAGACCCAGTACTTC. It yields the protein CSVRTSGSKETQYF.

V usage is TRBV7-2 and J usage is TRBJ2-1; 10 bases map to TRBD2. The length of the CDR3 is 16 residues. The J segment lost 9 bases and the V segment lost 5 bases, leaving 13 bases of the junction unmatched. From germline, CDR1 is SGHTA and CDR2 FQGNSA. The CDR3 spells CASSPWGSGRLSEQFF. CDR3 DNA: TGTGCCAGCAGCCCCTGGGGTAGCGGGAGGTTAAGTGAGCAGTTCTTC.

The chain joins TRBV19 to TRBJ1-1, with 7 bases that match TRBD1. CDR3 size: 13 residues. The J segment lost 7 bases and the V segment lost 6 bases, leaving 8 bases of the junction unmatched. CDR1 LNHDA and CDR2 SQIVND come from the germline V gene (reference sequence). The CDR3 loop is CASSRDRELEAFF. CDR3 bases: TGTGCCAGTAGCCGTGACAGGGAGCTTGAAGCTTTCTTT.

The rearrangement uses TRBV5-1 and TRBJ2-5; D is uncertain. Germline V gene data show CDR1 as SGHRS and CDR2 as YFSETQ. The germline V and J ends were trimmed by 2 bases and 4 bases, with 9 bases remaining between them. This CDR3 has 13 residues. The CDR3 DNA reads TGCGCCAGCAGCTTTAGAGCTGGAGAGACCCAGTACTTC. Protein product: CASSFRAGETQYF. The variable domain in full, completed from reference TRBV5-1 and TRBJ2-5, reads KAGVTQTPRYLIKTRGQQVTLSCSPISGHRSVSWYQQTPGQGLQFLFEYFSETQRNKGNFPGRFSGRQFSNSRSEMNVSTLELGDSALYLCASSFRAGETQYFGPGTRLLVL.

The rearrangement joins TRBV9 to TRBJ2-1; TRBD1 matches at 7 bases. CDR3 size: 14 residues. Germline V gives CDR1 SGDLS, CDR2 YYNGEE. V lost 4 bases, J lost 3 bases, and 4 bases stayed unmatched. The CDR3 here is CASSSRQGYNEQFF. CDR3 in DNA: TGTGCCAGCAGCTCGCGACAGGGCTACAATGAGCAGTTCTTC.

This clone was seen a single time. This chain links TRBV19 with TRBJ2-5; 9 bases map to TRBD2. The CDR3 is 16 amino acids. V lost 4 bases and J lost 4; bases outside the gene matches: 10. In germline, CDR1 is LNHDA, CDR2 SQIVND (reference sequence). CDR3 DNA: TGTGCCAGTAGTACATTAGCGGGAGTCTCGGGAGAGACCCAGTACTTC. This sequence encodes CASSTLAGVSGETQYF.

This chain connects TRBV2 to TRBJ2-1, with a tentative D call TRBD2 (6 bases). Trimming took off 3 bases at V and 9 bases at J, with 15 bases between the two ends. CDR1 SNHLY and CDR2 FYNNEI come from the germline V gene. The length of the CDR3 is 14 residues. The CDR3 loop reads CASSDGRRVSEQFF. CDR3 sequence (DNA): TGTGCCAGCAGTGACGGCCGGAGGGTGAGTGAGCAGTTCTTC.

The CDR3 bases are TGTGCCAGAAGCCAACTGAAAGGGGTGATGAATGAAAAACTGTTTTTT. It codes for CARSQLKGVMNEKLFF. The chain couples TRBV5-3 to TRBJ1-4; TRBD1 might be the D (5 bases). TRBV5-3 belongs to the ORF category, with a function that is uncertain. The CDR3 covers 16 residues. V was trimmed by 4 bases and J by 5 bases, leaving 18 bases between them.

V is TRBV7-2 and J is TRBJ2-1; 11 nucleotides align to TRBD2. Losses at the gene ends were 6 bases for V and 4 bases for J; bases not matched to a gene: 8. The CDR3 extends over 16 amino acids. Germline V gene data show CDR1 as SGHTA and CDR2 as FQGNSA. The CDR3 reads CASSFTGTSGYNEQFF. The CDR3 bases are TGTGCCAGCAGTTTTACCGGGACTAGCGGTTACAATGAGCAGTTCTTC. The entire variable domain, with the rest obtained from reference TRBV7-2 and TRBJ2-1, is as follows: GAGVSQSPSNKVTEKGKDVELRCDPISGHTALYWYRQSLGQGLEFLIYFQGNSAPDKSGLPSDRFSAERTGGSVSTLTIQRTQQEDSAVYLCASSFTGTSGYNEQFFGPGTRLTVL.

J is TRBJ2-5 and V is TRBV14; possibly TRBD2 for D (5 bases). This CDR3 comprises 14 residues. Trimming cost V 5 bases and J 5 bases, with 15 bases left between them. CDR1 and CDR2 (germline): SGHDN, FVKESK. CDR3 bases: TGTGCCAGCAGCAGGGTGGACTTCAAGGAGACCCAGTACTTC. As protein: CASSRVDFKETQYF.

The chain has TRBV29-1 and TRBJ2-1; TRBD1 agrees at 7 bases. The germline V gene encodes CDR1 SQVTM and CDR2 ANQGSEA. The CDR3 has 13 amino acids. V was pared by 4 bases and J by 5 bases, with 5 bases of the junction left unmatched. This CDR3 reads CSVAVGTDNEQFF. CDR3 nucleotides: TGCAGCGTTGCGGTCGGGACAGACAATGAGCAGTTCTTC.

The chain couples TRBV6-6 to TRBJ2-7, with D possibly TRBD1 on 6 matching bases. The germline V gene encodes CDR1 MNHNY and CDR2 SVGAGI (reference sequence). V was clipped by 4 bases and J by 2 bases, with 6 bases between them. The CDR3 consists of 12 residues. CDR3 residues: CASSWDTYEQYV. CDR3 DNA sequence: TGTGCCAGCAGTTGGGACACCTACGAGCAGTACGTC.

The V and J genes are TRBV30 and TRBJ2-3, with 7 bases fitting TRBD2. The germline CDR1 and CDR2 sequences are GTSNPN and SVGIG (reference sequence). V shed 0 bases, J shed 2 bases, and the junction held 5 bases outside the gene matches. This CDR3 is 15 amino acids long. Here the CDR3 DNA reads TGTGCCTGGAGTGTACGAGCGGGAACCACAGATACGCAGTATTTT. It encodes CAWSVRAGTTDTQYF.

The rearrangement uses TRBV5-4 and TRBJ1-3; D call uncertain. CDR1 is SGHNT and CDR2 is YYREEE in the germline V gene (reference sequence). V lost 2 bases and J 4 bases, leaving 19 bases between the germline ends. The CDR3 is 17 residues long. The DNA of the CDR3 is TGTGCCAGCAGCTTAGGGCCGCAGTATGGAGCAGGAAACACCATATATTTT. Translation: CASSLGPQYGAGNTIYF.

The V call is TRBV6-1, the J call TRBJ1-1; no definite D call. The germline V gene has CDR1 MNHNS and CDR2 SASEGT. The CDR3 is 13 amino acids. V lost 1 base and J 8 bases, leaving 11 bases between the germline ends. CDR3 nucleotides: TGTGCCAGCAGTGAAGTCGAGACAAGGGAAGCTTTCTTT. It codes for CASSEVETREAFF.

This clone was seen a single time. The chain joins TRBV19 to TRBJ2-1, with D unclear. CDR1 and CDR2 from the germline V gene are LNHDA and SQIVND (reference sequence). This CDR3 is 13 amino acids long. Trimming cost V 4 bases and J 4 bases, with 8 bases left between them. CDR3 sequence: CASSTTVYNEQFF. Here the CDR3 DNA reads TGTGCCAGTAGTACGACGGTGTACAATGAGCAGTTCTTC.

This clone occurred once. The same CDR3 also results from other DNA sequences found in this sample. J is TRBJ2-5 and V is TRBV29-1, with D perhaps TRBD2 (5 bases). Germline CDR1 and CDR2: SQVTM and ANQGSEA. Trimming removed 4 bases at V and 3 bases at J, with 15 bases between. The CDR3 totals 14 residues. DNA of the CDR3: TGCAGCGTTGGCAATCCCGGGGTCGAAGAGACCCAGTACTTC. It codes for CSVGNPGVEETQYF.

The CDR3 protein is CASSEVWGQGYTF. The CDR3 coding sequence is TGTGCCAGCAGTGAAGTTTGGGGCCAGGGCTACACCTTC. The chain joins TRBV6-1 to TRBJ1-2; a weak D match, TRBD1 (5 bases). Trimming removed 1 base from V and 8 bases from J, with 11 bases in between. The CDR3 is made up of 13 amino acids. From germline, CDR1 is MNHNS and CDR2 SASEGT.

CDR3: CACKDDSNQPQHF. As DNA, the CDR3 is TGTGCCTGCAAGGATGACAGCAATCAGCCCCAGCATTTT. The V gene is TRBV6-1, the J gene TRBJ1-5; the D is unclear. Germline values: CDR1 MNHNS, CDR2 SASEGT. V gave up 11 bases and J gave up 1 base, with 12 bases separating them. This CDR3 comprises 13 residues.